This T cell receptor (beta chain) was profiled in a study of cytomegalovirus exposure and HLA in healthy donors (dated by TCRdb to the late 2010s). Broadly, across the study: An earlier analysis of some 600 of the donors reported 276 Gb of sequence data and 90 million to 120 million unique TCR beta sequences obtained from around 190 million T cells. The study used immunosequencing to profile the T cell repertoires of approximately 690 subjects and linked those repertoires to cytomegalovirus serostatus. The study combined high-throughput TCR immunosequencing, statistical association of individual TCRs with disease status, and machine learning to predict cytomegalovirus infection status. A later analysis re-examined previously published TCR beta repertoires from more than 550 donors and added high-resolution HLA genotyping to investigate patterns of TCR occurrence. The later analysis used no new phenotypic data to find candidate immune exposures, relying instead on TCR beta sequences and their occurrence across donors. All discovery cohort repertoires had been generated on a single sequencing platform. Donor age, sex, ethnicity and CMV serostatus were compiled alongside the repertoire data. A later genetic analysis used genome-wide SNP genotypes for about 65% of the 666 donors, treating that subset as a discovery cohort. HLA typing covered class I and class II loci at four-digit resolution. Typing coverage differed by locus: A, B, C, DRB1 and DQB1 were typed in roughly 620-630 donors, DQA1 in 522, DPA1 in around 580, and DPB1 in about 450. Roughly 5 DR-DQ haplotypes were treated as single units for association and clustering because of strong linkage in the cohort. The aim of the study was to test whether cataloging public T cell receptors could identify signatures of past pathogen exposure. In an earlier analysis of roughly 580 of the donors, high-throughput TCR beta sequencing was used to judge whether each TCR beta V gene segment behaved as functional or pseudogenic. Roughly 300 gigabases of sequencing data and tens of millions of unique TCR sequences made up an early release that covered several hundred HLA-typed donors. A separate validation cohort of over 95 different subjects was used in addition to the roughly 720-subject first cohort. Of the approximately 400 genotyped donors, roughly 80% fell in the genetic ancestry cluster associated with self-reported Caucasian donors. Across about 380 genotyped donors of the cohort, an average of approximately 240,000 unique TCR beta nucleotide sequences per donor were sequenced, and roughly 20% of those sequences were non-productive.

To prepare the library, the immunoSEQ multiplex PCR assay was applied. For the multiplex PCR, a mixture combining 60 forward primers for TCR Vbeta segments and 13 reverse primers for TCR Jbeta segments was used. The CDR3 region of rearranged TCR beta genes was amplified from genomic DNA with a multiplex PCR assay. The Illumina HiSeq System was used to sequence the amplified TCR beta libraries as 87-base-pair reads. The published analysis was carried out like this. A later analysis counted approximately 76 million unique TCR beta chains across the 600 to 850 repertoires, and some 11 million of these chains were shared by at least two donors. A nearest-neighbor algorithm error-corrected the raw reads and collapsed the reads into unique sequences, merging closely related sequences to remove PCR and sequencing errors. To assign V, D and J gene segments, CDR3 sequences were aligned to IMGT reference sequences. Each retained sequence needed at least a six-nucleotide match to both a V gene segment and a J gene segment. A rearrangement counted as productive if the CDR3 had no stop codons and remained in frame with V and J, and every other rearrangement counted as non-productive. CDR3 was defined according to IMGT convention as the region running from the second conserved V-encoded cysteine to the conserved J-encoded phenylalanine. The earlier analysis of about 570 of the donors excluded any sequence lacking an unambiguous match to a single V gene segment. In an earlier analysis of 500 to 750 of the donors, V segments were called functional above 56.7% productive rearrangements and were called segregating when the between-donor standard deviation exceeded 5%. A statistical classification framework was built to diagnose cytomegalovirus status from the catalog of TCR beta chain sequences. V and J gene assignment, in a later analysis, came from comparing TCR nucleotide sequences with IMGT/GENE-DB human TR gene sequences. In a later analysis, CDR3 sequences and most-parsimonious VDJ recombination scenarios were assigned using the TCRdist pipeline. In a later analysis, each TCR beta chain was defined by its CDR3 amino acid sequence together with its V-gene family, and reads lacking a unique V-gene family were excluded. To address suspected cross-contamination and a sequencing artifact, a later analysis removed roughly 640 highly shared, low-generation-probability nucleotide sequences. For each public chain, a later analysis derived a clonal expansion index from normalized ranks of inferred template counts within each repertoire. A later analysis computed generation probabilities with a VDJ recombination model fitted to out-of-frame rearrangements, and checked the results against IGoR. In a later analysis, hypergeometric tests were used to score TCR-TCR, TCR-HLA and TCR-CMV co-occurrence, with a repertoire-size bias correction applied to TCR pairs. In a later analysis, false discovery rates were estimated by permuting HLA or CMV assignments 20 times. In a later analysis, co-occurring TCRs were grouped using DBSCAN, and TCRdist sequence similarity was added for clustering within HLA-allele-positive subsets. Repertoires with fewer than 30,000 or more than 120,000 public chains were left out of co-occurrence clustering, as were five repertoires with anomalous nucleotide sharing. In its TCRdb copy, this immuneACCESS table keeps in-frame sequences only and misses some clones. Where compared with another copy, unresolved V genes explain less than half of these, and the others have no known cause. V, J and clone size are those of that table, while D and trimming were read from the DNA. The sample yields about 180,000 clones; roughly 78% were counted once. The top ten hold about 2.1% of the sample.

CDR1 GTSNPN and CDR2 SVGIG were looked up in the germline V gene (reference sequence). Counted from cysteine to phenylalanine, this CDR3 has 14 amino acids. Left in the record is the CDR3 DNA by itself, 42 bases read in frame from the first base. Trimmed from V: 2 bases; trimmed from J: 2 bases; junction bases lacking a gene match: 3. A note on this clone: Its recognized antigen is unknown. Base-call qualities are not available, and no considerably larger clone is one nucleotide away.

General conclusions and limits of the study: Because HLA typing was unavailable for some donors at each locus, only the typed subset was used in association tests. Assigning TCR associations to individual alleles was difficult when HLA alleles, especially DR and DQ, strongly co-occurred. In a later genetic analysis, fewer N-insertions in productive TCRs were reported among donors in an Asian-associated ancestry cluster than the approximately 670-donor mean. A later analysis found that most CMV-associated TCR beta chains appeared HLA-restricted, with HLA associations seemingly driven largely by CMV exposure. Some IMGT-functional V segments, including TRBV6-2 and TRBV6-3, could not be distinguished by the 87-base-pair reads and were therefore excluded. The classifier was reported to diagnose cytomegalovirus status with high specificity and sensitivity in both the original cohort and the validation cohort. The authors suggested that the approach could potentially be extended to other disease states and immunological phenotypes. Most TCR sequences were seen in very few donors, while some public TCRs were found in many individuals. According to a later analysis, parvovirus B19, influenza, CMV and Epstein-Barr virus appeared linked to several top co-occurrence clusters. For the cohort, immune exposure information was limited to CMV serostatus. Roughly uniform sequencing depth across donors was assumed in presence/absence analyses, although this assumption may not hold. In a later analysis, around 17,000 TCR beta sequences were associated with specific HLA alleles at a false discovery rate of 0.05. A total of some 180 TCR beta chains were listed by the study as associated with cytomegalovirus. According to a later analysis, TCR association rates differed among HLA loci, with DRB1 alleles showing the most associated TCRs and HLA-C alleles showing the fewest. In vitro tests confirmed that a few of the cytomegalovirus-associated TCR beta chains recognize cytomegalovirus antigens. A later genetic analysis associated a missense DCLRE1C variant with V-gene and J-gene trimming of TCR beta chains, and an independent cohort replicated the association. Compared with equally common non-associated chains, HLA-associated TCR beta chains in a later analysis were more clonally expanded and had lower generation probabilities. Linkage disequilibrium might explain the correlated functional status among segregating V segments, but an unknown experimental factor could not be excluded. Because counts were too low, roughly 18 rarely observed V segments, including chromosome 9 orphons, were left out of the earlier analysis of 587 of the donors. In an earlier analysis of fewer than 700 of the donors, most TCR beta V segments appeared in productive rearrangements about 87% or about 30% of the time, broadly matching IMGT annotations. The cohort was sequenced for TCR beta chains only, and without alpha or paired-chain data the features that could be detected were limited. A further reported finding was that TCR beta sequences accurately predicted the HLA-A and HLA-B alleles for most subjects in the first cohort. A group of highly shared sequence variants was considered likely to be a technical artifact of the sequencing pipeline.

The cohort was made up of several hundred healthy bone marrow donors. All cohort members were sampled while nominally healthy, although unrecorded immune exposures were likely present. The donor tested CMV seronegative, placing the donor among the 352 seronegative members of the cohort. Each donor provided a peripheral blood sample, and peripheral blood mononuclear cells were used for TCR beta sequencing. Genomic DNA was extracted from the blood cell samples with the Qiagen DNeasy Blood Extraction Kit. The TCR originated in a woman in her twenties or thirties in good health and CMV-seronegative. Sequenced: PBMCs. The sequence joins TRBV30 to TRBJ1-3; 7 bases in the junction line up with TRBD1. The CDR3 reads CAWSLTGTGNTIYF. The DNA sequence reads TGTGCCTGGAGTCTGACAGGGACTGGAAACACCATATATTTT.